Below, 10 T cell receptor beta chains from the same sample are listed, as sequenced in a study of blood T cell repertoires in COVID-19. Assay used: immunoSEQ multiplex PCR; TCRdb lists only in-frame clones, some missing. The sample includes about 380,000 clones, 85% of them seen just once. Sequencing was performed on peripheral blood. These receptors were obtained from a woman younger than 30 with acute or convalescent COVID-19.

The J gene is TRBJ1-4, the V gene TRBV27; weak D call: TRBD1 (5 bases). CDR3 length: 16 amino acids. The germline V gene encodes CDR1 MNHEY and CDR2 SMNVEV (reference sequence). The V and J ends lost 5 bases and 3 bases respectively, with 16 bases between them. The CDR3 DNA follows: TGTGCCAGCAGTCCTACTGTCAGGGTCCCTAATGAAAAACTGTTTTTT. Its translation: CASSPTVRVPNEKLFF.

This clone was seen only once. The genes are TRBV7-9 and TRBJ2-5; possible D gene TRBD1, 5 bases. The germline V gene encodes CDR1 SEHNR and CDR2 FQNEAQ (reference sequence). V shed 11 bases and J shed 5 bases, with 6 bases lying between them. The CDR3 runs to 9 residues. The CDR3 loop is CAAGETQYF. The CDR3, as DNA: TGTGCCGCAGGGGAGACCCAGTACTTC.

This chain uses TRBV19 with TRBJ1-5, with D unclear. Germline CDR1 is LNHDA and CDR2 is SQIVND (reference sequence). The CDR3 spans 14 residues. Trimming removed 4 bases from V and 7 bases from J, with 14 bases in between. CDR3 in DNA: TGTGCCAGTAGTACGATAAGTTCGGGGCAGCCCCAGCATTTT. It translates to CASSTISSGQPQHF.

This chain uses TRBV11-2 with TRBJ2-1; TRBD1 matches 7 bases. Germline values: CDR1 SGHAT, CDR2 FQNNGV. The CDR3 runs 15 residues. J was trimmed by 0 bases and V by 5 bases; bases with no gene match: 4. Here the CDR3 reads CASSIYRGSYNEQFF. CDR3 DNA sequence: TGTGCCAGCAGCATCTACAGGGGCTCCTACAATGAGCAGTTCTTC.

The rearrangement joins TRBV6-5 to TRBJ2-7, with a tentative D call TRBD1 (5 bases). Germline V CDR1 and CDR2: MNHEY, SVGAGI. Trimming shortened V by 6 bases and J by 10 bases, and 19 bases separated the two germline ends. The CDR3 totals 13 residues. This chain's CDR3 is CASRLTGTLNQYF. CDR3 DNA sequence: TGTGCCAGCAGACTCACAGGAACGTTGAACCAGTACTTC.

J is TRBJ2-7 and V is TRBV5-1; D perhaps matches TRBD2 (9 bases). CDR3 length equals 15 residues. The V and J ends lost 1 base and 7 bases respectively, with 18 bases between them. CDR1 and CDR2 (germline): SGHRS, YFSETQ. CDR3 in amino acids: CASSLSSGTGWEQYF. Here the CDR3 DNA reads TGCGCCAGCAGCTTGTCTAGCGGGACAGGCTGGGAGCAGTACTTC.

V gene TRBV10-3 combines with J gene TRBJ2-2; D possibly corresponds to TRBD2 (5 bases). The V end lost 2 bases, the J end lost 6 bases, and 16 bases lay between the germline ends. The CDR3 extends over 16 amino acids. Germline assignment: CDR1 ENHRY and CDR2 SYGVKD. The chain's CDR3 is CAISEALGARSGELFF. CDR3 DNA: TGTGCCATCAGTGAGGCACTAGGTGCTAGGTCCGGGGAGCTGTTTTTT.

As regards this clone: This may be a read error: a much more frequent sequence differs by one nucleotide. This rearrangement joins TRBV5-6 to TRBJ1-2; TRBD1 matches 9 bases. The trim removed 5 bases at V and 4 bases at J, leaving 3 bases unmatched. This CDR3 has 13 residues. Germline values: CDR1 SGHDT, CDR2 YYEEEE. CDR3 nucleotide sequence: TGTGCCAGCAGTTCGACAGGGGGCTATGGCTACACCTTC. Protein: CASSSTGGYGYTF.

The V gene is TRBV7-2, the J gene TRBJ2-7; perhaps TRBD2 as D (5 bases). Trimming took off 3 bases at V and 3 bases at J, with 15 bases between the two ends. The V gene's germline CDR1 is SGHTA and CDR2 FQGNSA. The CDR3 is 15 residues long. CDR3 DNA sequence: TGTGCCAGCAGCTTTACCCGAGGGCCTAGCTACGAGCAGTACTTC. Its protein product is CASSFTRGPSYEQYF.

V and J are TRBV11-3 and TRBJ1-2, with 9 bases aligning to TRBD1. The length of the CDR3 is 15 residues. Trimming removed 5 bases from V and 8 bases from J; junction bases left unmatched: 12. Germline V gene lookup returns CDR1 SGHNT and CDR2 YENEEA. DNA for the CDR3: TGTGCCAGCAGCCCAAAATTAGGGACAGGGAAGGGCTACACCTTC. Protein: CASSPKLGTGKGYTF.